A single sample is the source of the 12 T cell receptor beta chains below, sequenced in a study of cytomegalovirus exposure and HLA in healthy donors. Data came from immunoSEQ multiplex PCR; TCRdb stores just in-frame clones and leaves some out. The sample contains approximately 150,000 clones, around 81% of which appear only once. Sequenced sample: PBMCs. These receptors originate from a man under 40 in good health and CMV-seropositive.

The gene calls are TRBV9 and TRBJ2-5, with TRBD2 matching over 7 bases. The CDR3 runs to 13 residues. The V segment lost 5 bases and the J segment 4 bases; nucleotides outside the gene matches: 5. The V gene's germline CDR1 is SGDLS and CDR2 YYNGEE. The chain's CDR3 is CASSRWGGETQYF. CDR3 nucleotide sequence: TGTGCCAGCAGTAGGTGGGGGGGAGAGACCCAGTACTTC. The whole variable domain, remainder taken from reference TRBV9 and TRBJ2-5, is DSGVTQTPKHLITATGQRVTLRCSPRSGDLSVYWYQQSLDQGLQFLIQYYNGEERAKGNILERFSAQQFPDLHSELNLSSLELGDSALYFCASSRWGGETQYFGPGTRLLVL.

This rearrangement joins TRBV9 to TRBJ2-7; 10 bases map to TRBD2. The ends lost 0 bases at V and 0 bases at J; junction bases unmatched: 3. The CDR3 is 16 residues long. CDR1 and CDR2 (germline): SGDLS, YYNGEE. CDR3 sequence: CASSVGLAGFSYEQYF. CDR3 DNA sequence: TGTGCCAGCAGCGTAGGACTAGCGGGCTTCTCCTACGAGCAGTACTTC. Drawing the rest from reference TRBV9 and TRBJ2-7, the complete variable domain is DSGVTQTPKHLITATGQRVTLRCSPRSGDLSVYWYQQSLDQGLQFLIQYYNGEERAKGNILERFSAQQFPDLHSELNLSSLELGDSALYFCASSVGLAGFSYEQYFGPGTRLTVT.

The rearrangement joins TRBV2 to TRBJ1-2, with D perhaps TRBD1 (6 bases). This CDR3 has 13 residues. Germline V gene lookup returns CDR1 SNHLY and CDR2 FYNNEI. V was trimmed by 1 base and J by 8 bases, leaving 11 bases between them. The CDR3 nucleotides are TGTGCCAGCAGTGAAGGGGACATCCGGGGCTACACCTTC. It specifies CASSEGDIRGYTF.

This clone was found a few times. The chain carries TRBV7-9 and TRBJ2-5, with D possibly TRBD1 on 5 matching bases. This CDR3 comprises 13 residues. Germline V CDR1 and CDR2: SEHNR, FQNEAQ (reference sequence). V gave up 2 bases and J gave up 2 bases, with 6 bases separating them. The CDR3 DNA reads TGTGCCAGCAGCTTACCAGGGCAAGAGACCCAGTACTTC. Translated, it gives CASSLPGQETQYF.

The CDR3 sequence is CASSGGLTSSYNEQFF. CDR3 bases: TGTGCCAGCAGCGGGGGACTGACGAGCTCCTACAATGAGCAGTTCTTC. The V call is TRBV9, the J call TRBJ2-1; tentatively, D is TRBD2 (6 bases). This CDR3 region has 16 residues. Trimming cost V 3 bases and J 0 bases, with 13 bases left between them. Germline assignment: CDR1 SGDLS and CDR2 YYNGEE.

This clone showed up just once. V usage is TRBV18 and J usage is TRBJ2-6; 7 bases match TRBD1. CDR1 and CDR2 from the germline V gene are KGHSH and LQKENI. This CDR3 is built from 20 residues. The junction had 14 bases not matched to a gene; V was cut back by 3 bases and J by 0 bases. The CDR3 reads CASSPLGQPLRNSGANVLTF. Here the CDR3 DNA reads TGTGCCAGCTCACCCCTGGGACAGCCCCTTCGAAACTCTGGGGCCAACGTCCTGACTTTC.

The chain couples TRBV30 to TRBJ2-3, with TRBD2 matching 12 bases. This CDR3 is 13 amino acids long. Germline CDR1 reads GTSNPN; CDR2 reads SVGIG (reference sequence). V gave up 1 base and J gave up 14 bases; unmatched junction bases: 7. The CDR3 nucleotides read TGTGCCTGGAGTGGACTAGCGGGGGTGAAACGGTATTTT. Its protein is CAWSGLAGVKRYF.

This clone has just one count. V is TRBV9 and J is TRBJ2-1; 7 bases are a match to TRBD2. CDR3 length equals 18 residues. The junction had 15 bases not matched to a gene; V was cut back by 4 bases and J by 2 bases. The germline CDR1 and CDR2 sequences are SGDLS and YYNGEE. The CDR3 region is CASSSPFVPSGPYNEQFF. In DNA, the CDR3 is TGTGCCAGCAGCTCGCCATTTGTGCCTAGCGGACCCTACAATGAGCAGTTCTTC.

The chain recombines TRBV7-9 with TRBJ2-3, with TRBD2 matching 12 bases. Trimming at V came to 5 bases and at J to 1 base, leaving 4 bases not matched to a gene. This CDR3 is built from 16 residues. Germline values: CDR1 SEHNR, CDR2 FQNEAQ (reference sequence). This CDR3 reads CASSLLAGGGTDTQYF. CDR3 sequence (DNA): TGTGCCAGCAGCCTCCTAGCGGGGGGGGGCACAGATACGCAGTATTTT. The complete variable domain, with remaining parts taken from reference TRBV7-9 and TRBJ2-3, reads DTGVSQNPRHKITKRGQNVTFRCDPISEHNRLYWYRQTLGQGPEFLTYFQNEAQLEKSRLLSDRFSAERPKGSFSTLEIQRTEQGDSAMYLCASSLLAGGGTDTQYFGPGTRLTVL.

The rearrangement joins TRBV4-3 to TRBJ1-2, with D maybe TRBD1 (5 bases). Germline assignment: CDR1 LGHNA and CDR2 YSLEER. Trimming took off 0 bases at V and 8 bases at J, with 10 bases between the two ends. The CDR3 is made up of 13 amino acids. Here the CDR3 DNA reads TGCGCCAGCAGCCAAGACAGGGTGACGGGCTACACCTTC. This encodes CASSQDRVTGYTF.

The chain combines TRBV2 with TRBJ1-4, with D perhaps TRBD1 (5 bases). This CDR3 spans 15 amino acids. Per the germline V gene, CDR1 is SNHLY and CDR2 is FYNNEI. V shed 3 bases and J shed 3 bases, with 11 bases lying between them. CDR3 coding DNA: TGTGCCAGCAGTGACGGGGGACCCTCTAATGAAAAACTGTTTTTT. Protein sequence: CASSDGGPSNEKLFF. The whole variable domain, filled in from reference TRBV2 and TRBJ1-4, reads EPEVTQTPSHQVTQMGQEVILRCVPISNHLYFYWYRQILGQKVEFLVSFYNNEISEKSEIFDDQFSVERPDGSNFTLKIRSTKLEDSAMYFCASSDGGPSNEKLFFGSGTQLSVL.

This clone was seen a single time. The V and J genes are TRBV5-1 and TRBJ2-7; TRBD1 aligns across 7 bases. The CDR3 is 16 amino acids. From germline, CDR1 is SGHRS and CDR2 YFSETQ. The V and J ends lost 3 bases and 3 bases, in that order; junction bases with no gene match: 12. The CDR3 bases are TGCGCCAGCAGCTCCGGACAGGTCCGCACCAACTACGAGCAGTACTTC. As protein: CASSSGQVRTNYEQYF.